This T cell receptor beta chain stems from a study of OX40 agonist ivuxolimab in advanced cancers. Regarding the complete study: The costimulatory receptor OX40 (CD134) was targeted by ivuxolimab, a fully human IgG2 agonistic monoclonal antibody. Intravenous ivuxolimab was administered to patients every 2 weeks at six dose levels: 0.01, 0.1, 0.3, 1.5, 3 and 10 mg/kg. Of the roughly 51 patients in dose escalation, about 20 had hepatocellular carcinoma, some 15 had melanoma, 9 had renal cell carcinoma and 9 had head and neck cancer. In the dose-escalation cohort, more than 75% of patients were male, and the mean age was roughly 60 years, with a range of 23 to 79. Patients were allowed to have had prior anti-PD-1, anti-PD-L1 or anti-CTLA-4 therapy, and approximately 40% of the dose-escalation patients had been treated with checkpoint inhibitors. Partial responses were achieved by three dose-escalation patients, of whom one had hepatocellular carcinoma and two had cutaneous melanoma. Peripheral TCRbeta sequencing aimed to test whether ivuxolimab altered TCR sequence diversity and caused clonal T-cell expansion. The paper covers the monotherapy dose-escalation part of the phase I ivuxolimab trial, which included N ≈ 57 patients. Study-wide conclusions, independent of this receptor: At doses from 0.1 to 3.0 mg/kg, clonal expansion was seen in both CD4+ and CD8+ blood T cells between baseline and week 6. Partial responders in the 0.1-3.0 mg/kg groups had among the lowest normalized peripheral clonal expansion, especially among CD8+ T cells. Antigen specificity was not determined for the clonally expanded peripheral T cells. After ivuxolimab, CD8+ T cells had more expanded clones than CD4+ T cells on average. Low levels of normalized T-cell clonal expansion were also shown by some nonresponding patients.

About this clone itself: Its antigen has not been determined. No base quality information exists; no much larger clone differs at one position.

CDR1 GTSNPN and CDR2 SVGIG are derived from the germline V gene (reference sequence). The CDR3, from cysteine to phenylalanine, totals 15 residues. The kept DNA is CDR3 alone, 45 bases in frame from the first base. For this chain, trimming is 2 bases at the V end and 6 bases at the J end, and the number of junction bases without a gene match is 5. Patients with autoimmune disease history or receiving systemic immunosuppression were excluded from the trial. Peripheral blood for TCR sequencing was collected from all dose cohorts at baseline, on cycle 4 day 1, and on cycle 7 day 1. Samples were obtained from an open-label, multicenter, first-in-human phase I dose-escalation trial of ivuxolimab. Adults with locally advanced or metastatic melanoma, renal cell, hepatocellular, or head and neck squamous cell carcinoma were enrolled in the trial. Before TCR sequencing, CD4+ T cells and CD8+ T cells from peripheral blood were sorted into separate populations.

Genomic DNA was extracted from sorted cells for sequencing of the TCRbeta CDR3 region. The immunoSEQ Assay was used to sequence the TCRbeta CDR3 regions. In TCRdb, the immuneACCESS table is reduced to in-frame sequences with V and J assigned. These tables do not hold every clone; where another copy was compared, an unresolved V gene accounts for under half, and the others remain unexplained. This sample comprises 45,000 to 50,000 clones, more than 85% of them detected only once. The biggest ten clones account for approximately 52% of the sample. The sequence joins TRBV30 to TRBJ2-1; 12 bases in the middle match TRBD2. The sample here was CD4+ or CD8+ T cells sorted from blood, taken in a trial of the OX40 agonist ivuxolimab. The source of this sequence is an adult with an advanced solid tumor such as melanoma, head and neck, liver or kidney cancer. The CDR3 region reads CAWSPSGRDINEQFF. The nucleotide sequence reads as follows: TGTGCCTGGAGTCCTAGCGGGAGGGACATCAATGAGCAGTTCTTC. Supplemented by the reference TRBV30 and TRBJ2-1 proteins around the CDR3, the complete variable domain is SQTIHQWPATLVQPVGSPLSLECTVEGTSNPNLYWYRQAAGRGLQLLFYSVGIGQISSEVPQNLSASRPQDRQFILSSKKLLLSDSGFYLCAWSPSGRDINEQFFGPGTRLTVL.